The source of this T cell receptor (beta chain) is a study of blood T cell repertoires in COVID-19. As for the study in general: The origin of the acute and convalescent COVID-19 samples was the United States, Italy and Spain. From T cells, B-cell-depleted T cells, or PBMCs came the material, which was cDNA or gDNA.

Using immunoSEQ multiplex PCR, the repertoire was profiled, and TCRdb retains in-frame clones only, with some absent. The data hold around 110,000 clones, with roughly 80% observed a single time. Sequences were obtained from peripheral blood. The origin of this receptor is a human donor in a cohort sampled during active COVID-19.

This CDR3 is CASSLGGIPNEKLFF. DNA of the CDR3: TGTGCCAGCAGCTTAGGCGGGATACCTAATGAAAAACTGTTTTTT. The chain couples TRBV7-9 to TRBJ1-4; D gene uncertain. V dropped 1 base and J dropped 3 bases, with 9 bases sitting between them. This CDR3 is built from 15 residues. Germline V lookup: CDR1 SEHNR, CDR2 FQNEAQ (reference sequence). The whole variable domain, remainder taken from reference TRBV7-9 and TRBJ1-4, is DTGVSQNPRHKITKRGQNVTFRCDPISEHNRLYWYRQTLGQGPEFLTYFQNEAQLEKSRLLSDRFSAERPKGSFSTLEIQRTEQGDSAMYLCASSLGGIPNEKLFFGSGTQLSVL.